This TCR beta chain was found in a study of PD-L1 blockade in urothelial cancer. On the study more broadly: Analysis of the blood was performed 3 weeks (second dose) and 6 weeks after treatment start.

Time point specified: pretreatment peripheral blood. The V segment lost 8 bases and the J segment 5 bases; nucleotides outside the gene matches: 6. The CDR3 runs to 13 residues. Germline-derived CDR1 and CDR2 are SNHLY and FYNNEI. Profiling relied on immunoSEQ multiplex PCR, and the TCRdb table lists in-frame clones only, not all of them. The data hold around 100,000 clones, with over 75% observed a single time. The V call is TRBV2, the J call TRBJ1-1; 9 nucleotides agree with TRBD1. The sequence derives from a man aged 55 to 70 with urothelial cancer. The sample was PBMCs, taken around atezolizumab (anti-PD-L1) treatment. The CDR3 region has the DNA TGTGCCAGCGGCGGGACAGGGTTGACTGAAGCTTTCTTT. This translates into CASGGTGLTEAFF.